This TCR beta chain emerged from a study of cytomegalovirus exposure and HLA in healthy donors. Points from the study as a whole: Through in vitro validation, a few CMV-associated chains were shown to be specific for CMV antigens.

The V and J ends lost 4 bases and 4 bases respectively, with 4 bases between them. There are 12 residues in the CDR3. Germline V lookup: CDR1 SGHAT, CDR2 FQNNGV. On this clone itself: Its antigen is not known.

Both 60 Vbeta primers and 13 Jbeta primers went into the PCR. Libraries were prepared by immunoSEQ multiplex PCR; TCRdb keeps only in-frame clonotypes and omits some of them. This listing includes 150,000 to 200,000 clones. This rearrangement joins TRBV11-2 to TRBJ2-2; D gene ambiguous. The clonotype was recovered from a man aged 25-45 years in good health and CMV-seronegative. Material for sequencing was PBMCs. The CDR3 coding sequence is TGTGCCAGCAGCTCCTCCACCGGGGAGCTGTTTTTT. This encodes CASSSSTGELFF.